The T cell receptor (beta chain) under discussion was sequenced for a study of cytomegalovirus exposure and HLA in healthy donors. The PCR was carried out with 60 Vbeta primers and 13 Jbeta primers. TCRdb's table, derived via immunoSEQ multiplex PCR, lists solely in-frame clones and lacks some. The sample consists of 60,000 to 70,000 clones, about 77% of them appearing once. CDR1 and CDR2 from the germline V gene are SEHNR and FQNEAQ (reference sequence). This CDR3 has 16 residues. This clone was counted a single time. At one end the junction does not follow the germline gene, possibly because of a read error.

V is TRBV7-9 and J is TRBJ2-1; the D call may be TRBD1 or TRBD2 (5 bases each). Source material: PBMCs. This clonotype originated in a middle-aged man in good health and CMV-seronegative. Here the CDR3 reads CSSSLQASPPNNEQFF. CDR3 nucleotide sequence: TGTTCCAGCAGCTTACAGGCTAGCCCCCCAAACAATGAGCAGTTCTTC.